This TCR beta chain was observed in a study of prognosis after radiotherapy for stage I lung cancer. Study summary: A few patients had distant metastases at a median of around seven months after radiotherapy, and 15 showed no significant progression.

Turning to this clonotype: Antigen: not known. A read error is the likely source, as a far larger clone sits one nucleotide away.

Study findings and constraints: Compared with a median of roughly 9,400 beforehand, unique TCR clone counts dropped to approximately 6,300 after stereotactic body radiation therapy.

Germline lookup yields CDR1 MNHNS and CDR2 SASEGT. There are 12 residues in the CDR3. Starting from genomic DNA, TCR beta CDR3 was amplified through two-round multiplex PCR. Used in first-round PCR were primers specific to each TRBV and TRBJ gene. From the multiplex PCR reads, TCRdb called clonotypes with MiXCR, one entry per CDR3 protein. The data contain over 50,000 distinct CDR3 sequences, 30% to 35% of them seen just once; the ten biggest clones take up roughly 10%. The V gene is TRBV6-1, the J gene TRBJ1-1; D is unresolved. The sequencing here drew on PBMCs, taken before or after stereotactic body radiation therapy (not recorded which). This receptor was identified in a donor of 50 years or more with non-small cell lung cancer. Here the CDR3 DNA reads TGTGCCAGTCGGCCGGGGTTCTACGAGAAGTACTTC. Amino acids: CASRPGFYEKYF.